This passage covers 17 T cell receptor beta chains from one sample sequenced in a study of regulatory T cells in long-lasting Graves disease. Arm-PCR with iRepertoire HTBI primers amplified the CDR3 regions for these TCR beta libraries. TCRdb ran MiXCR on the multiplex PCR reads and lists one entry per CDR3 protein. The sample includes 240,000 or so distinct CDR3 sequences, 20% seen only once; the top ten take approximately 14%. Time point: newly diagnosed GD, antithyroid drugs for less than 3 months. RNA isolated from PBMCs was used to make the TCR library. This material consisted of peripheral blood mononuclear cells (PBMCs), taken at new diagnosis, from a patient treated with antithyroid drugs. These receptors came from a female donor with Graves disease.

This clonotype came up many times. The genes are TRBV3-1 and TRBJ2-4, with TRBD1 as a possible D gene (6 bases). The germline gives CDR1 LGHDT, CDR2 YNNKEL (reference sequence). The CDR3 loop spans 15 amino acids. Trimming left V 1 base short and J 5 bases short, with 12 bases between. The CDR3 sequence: CASSQGQVRQNIQYF. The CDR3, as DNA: TGTGCCAGCAGCCAAGGACAGGTCCGCCAAAACATTCAGTACTTC.

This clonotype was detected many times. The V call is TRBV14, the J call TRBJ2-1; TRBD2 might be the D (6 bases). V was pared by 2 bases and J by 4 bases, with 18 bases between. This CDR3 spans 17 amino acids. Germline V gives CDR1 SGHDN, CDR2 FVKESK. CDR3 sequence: CASSQKDGPGVYNEQFF. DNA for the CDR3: TGTGCCAGCAGCCAAAAGGACGGACCGGGAGTTTACAATGAGCAGTTCTTC.

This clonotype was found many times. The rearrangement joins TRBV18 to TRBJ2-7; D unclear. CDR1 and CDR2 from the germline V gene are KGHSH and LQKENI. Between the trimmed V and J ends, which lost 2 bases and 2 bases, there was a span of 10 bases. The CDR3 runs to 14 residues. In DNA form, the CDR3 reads TGTGCCAGCTCACCAGCCCTCAGGCCCTACGAGCAGTACTTC. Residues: CASSPALRPYEQYF.

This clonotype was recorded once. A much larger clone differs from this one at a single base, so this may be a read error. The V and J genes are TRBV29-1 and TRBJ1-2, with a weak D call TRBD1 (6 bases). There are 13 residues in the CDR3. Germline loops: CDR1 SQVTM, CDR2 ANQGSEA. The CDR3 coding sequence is TGCAGCGGTGGGGGGGCCCCTAACTATGGCGACACCTTC. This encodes CSGGGAPNYGDTF.

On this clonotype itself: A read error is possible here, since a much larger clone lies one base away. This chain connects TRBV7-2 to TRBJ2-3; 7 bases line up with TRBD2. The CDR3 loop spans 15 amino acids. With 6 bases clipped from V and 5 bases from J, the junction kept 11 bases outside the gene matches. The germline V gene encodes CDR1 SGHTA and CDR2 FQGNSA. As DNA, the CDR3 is TGTGCCAGCAGTCGAGGCGGAACGGGGGGAGATACGCAGTATTTT. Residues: CASSRGGTGGDTQYF.

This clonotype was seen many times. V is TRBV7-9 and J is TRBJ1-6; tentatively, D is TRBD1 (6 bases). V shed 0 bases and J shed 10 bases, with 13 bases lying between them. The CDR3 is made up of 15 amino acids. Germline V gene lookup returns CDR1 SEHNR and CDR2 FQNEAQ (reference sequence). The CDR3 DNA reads TGTGCCAGCAGCTTAGCGCAGGGACAATGGTCACCCCTCCACTTT. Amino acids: CASSLAQGQWSPLHF.

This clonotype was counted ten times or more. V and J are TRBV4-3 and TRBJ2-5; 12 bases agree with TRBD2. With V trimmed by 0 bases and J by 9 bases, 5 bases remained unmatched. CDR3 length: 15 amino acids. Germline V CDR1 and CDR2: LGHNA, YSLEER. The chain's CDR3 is CASSQERASGGAQYF. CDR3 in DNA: TGCGCCAGCAGCCAAGAAAGGGCTAGCGGGGGGGCCCAGTACTTC.

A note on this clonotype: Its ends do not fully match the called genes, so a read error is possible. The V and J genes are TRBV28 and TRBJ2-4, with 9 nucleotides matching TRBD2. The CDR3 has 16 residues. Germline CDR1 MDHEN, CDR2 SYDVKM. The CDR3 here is CASSFRTGGGGNVQYF. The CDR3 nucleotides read TGTGCCAGCAGTTTCCGGACTGGCGGGGGGGGAAACGTTCAGTACTTC.

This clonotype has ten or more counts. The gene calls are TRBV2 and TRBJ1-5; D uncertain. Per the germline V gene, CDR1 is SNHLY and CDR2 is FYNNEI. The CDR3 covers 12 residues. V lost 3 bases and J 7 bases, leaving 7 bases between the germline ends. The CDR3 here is CASSDKGQPQHF. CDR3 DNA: TGTGCCAGCAGTGATAAGGGCCAGCCCCAGCATTTT.

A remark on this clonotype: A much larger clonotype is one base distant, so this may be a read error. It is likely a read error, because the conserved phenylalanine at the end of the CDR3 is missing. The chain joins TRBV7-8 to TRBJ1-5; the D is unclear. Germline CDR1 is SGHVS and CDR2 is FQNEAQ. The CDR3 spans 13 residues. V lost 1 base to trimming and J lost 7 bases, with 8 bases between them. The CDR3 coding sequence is TGTGCCAGCAGCTTAGGGTTCGGGCAGCCCCAGCATTCT. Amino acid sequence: CASSLGFGQPQHS.

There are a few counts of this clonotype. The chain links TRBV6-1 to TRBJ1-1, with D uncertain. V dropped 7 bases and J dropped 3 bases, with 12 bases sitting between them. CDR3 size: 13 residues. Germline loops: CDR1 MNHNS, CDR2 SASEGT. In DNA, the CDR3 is TGTGCCAGCAAGGATGCGGGCTACACTGAAGCTTTCTTT. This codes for CASKDAGYTEAFF.

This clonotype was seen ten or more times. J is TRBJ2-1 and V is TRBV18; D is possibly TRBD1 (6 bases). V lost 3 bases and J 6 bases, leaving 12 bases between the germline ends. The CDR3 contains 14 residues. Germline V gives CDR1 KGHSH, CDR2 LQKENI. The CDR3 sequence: CASSPQDSLNEQFF. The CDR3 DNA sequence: TGTGCCAGCTCACCTCAGGACAGCCTCAATGAGCAGTTCTTC.

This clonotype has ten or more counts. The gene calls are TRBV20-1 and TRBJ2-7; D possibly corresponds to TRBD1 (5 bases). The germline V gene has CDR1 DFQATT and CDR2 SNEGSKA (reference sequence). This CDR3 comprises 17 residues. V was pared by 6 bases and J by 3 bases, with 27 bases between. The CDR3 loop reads CSATNLDNPAPRYEQYF. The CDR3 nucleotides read TGCAGTGCGACCAATTTGGACAATCCGGCACCCCGCTACGAGCAGTACTTC.

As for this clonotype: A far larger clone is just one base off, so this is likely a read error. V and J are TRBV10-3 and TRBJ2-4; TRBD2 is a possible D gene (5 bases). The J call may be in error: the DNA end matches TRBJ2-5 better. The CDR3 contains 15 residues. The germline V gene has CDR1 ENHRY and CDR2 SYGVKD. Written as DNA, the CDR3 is TGTACCATCAGTGAGGAGGCAGCTCGTCCGGAGACCCAGTACTTC. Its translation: CTISEEAARPETQYF.

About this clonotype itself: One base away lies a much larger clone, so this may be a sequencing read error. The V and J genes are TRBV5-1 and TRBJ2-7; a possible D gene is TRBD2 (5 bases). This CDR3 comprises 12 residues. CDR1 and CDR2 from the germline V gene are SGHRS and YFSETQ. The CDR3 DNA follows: TGCGCCAGCAGCTTGACTGACTACGAGCAGTGCTTC. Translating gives CASSLTDYEQCF.

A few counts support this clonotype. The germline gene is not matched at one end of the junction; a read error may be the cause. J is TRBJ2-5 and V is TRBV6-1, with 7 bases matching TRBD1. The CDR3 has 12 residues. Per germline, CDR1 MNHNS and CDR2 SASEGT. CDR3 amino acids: CASSTGEETQHF. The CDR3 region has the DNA TGTGCCAGCAGTACAGGGGAAGAGACCCAGCACTTC.

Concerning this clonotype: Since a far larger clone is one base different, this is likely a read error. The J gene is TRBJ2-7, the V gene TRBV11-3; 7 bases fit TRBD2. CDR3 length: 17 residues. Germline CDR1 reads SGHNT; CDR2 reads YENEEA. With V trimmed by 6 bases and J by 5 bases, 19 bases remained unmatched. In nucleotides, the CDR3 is TGTGCCAGCAGTCCCCCGGGACTAACGGGAGTGAAGGACGAGCAGTACTTC. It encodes CASSPPGLTGVKDEQYF.